This T cell receptor (beta chain) was captured by sequencing in a study of tumour-infiltrating T cells in Burkitt lymphoma. Per the germline V gene, CDR1 is PRHDT and CDR2 is FYEKMQ (reference sequence). The CDR3 covers 13 residues. The germline V and J ends were trimmed by 8 bases and 1 base, with 12 bases remaining between them. Profiled with immunoSEQ multiplex PCR; TCRdb holds only in-frame clones, not every one. The table shows about 10,000 clones, with about two thirds occurring only once. Sequencing was carried out using tumor tissue. The rearrangement joins TRBV13 to TRBJ2-7; D not certain. This TCR derives from a human donor with diffuse large B-cell lymphoma. This chain's CDR3 is CASGLLGSYEQYF. CDR3 nucleotides: TGTGCCAGCGGCCTCCTGGGATCCTACGAGCAGTACTTC.